Below are 27 T cell receptor beta chains sequenced from a single sample in a study of CD8+CD57+ T cells in acquired aplastic anemia. The use of genomic DNA as template underpinned the TCR beta VDJ and CDR3 profiling. TCRdb re-derived calls from the reads in MiXCR, one entry per CDR3 protein. This table has under 350,000 distinct CDR3 sequences, under 60% appearing once. Sequencing was done on patients that had shown CD8+CD57+ cell expansion by flow cytometry. Sequenced input: sorted CD4+, CD8+, or CD8+CD57+ T cells (not recorded which) from PBMCs. Receptor source: a human donor with aplastic anemia.

The chain couples TRBV20-1 to TRBJ1-3; no definite D call. The germline CDR1 and CDR2 sequences are DFQATT and SNEGSKA (reference sequence). The V end lost 2 bases, the J end lost 0 bases, and 11 bases lay between the germline ends. CDR3 length: 15 residues. The CDR3 here is CSARPAGNSGNTIYF. The CDR3 DNA reads TGCAGTGCTAGACCTGCGGGGAACTCTGGAAACACCATATATTTT.

This chain joins TRBV20-1 and TRBJ2-7; TRBD2 might be the D (6 bases). V was pared by 0 bases and J by 7 bases, with 16 bases between. Germline V gives CDR1 DFQATT, CDR2 SNEGSKA (reference sequence). This CDR3 spans 14 amino acids. CDR3 loop: CSARDRREPGEQYF. CDR3 coding DNA: TGCAGTGCTAGAGATCGCCGGGAGCCGGGAGAGCAGTACTTC.

Ten or more counts support this clonotype. This chain links TRBV5-1 with TRBJ2-5; 10 positions match TRBD2. The germline gives CDR1 SGHRS, CDR2 YFSETQ. V trimming: 0 bases; J trimming: 1 base; junction bases outside the gene matches: 3. The CDR3 is 16 amino acids. CDR3 sequence reads: CASSLGSGRLQETQYF. CDR3 DNA sequence: TGCGCCAGCAGCTTGGGTAGCGGGAGGCTCCAAGAGACCCAGTACTTC.

The sample holds many counts of this clonotype. The chain uses TRBV5-6 and TRBJ2-3; TRBD1 matches 8 bases. J gave up 0 bases and V 6 bases, and 15 bases lay outside the gene matches. The germline V gene encodes CDR1 SGHDT and CDR2 YYEEEE. This CDR3 region has 18 residues. The CDR3 is CASIEEGRGLTSTDTQYF. The CDR3 bases are TGTGCCAGCATCGAAGAGGGCAGGGGGCTTACTAGCACAGATACGCAGTATTTT.

This sequence joins TRBV7-6 and TRBJ1-6, with D hard to call. This CDR3 is built from 14 residues. The V gene's germline CDR1 is SGHVS and CDR2 FNYEAQ. V was trimmed by 2 bases and J by 8 bases, leaving 10 bases between them. CDR3 bases: TGTGCCAGCAGCTTAAGGAGCATAGATTCACCCCTCCACTTT. This codes for CASSLRSIDSPLHF.

CDR3 sequence: CASSEASSGTGRVVYF. CDR3 in DNA: TGTGCCAGCAGTGAAGCATCCAGCGGGACAGGGCGGGTGGTGTACTTC. V is TRBV6-1 and J is TRBJ2-7; 9 bases align to TRBD1. The CDR3 length is 16 residues. The V segment lost 0 bases and the J segment 12 bases; nucleotides outside the gene matches: 15. In germline, CDR1 is MNHNS, CDR2 SASEGT.

Concerning this clonotype itself: Mismatch with germline at one junction end may stem from a read error. V usage is TRBV7-3 and J usage is TRBJ2-7; TRBD1 matches at 9 bases. The length of the CDR3 is 15 residues. Germline CDR1 and CDR2: SGHTA and FQGTGA. CDR3 nucleotide sequence: TGTGCCACCAGTCTCTCCGGGACAGGGCACGACGAACAGTACTTC. It codes for CATSLSGTGHDEQYF.

This chain joins TRBV27 and TRBJ2-7, with 8 nucleotides matching TRBD2. The CDR3 length is 13 residues. Trimming cost V 3 bases and J 3 bases; bases outside gene matches: 1. Germline assignment: CDR1 MNHEY and CDR2 SMNVEV (reference sequence). In nucleotides, the CDR3 is TGTGCCAGCAGTTTGCGGGAGGACTACGAGCAGTACTTC. Its protein is CASSLREDYEQYF.

The V gene is TRBV12-3 or TRBV12-4, the J gene TRBJ2-2; tentatively, D is TRBD2 (5 bases). The CDR3 sequence is 16 residues long. Trimming removed 1 base at V and 5 bases at J, with 14 bases between. The CDR3 loop is CASSLVTGPGTGELFF. As DNA, the CDR3 is TGTGCCAGCAGTTTAGTCACCGGTCCGGGGACCGGGGAGCTGTTTTTT.

This clonotype was picked up a small number of times. CDR3 DNA sequence: TGTGCCAGCAGTTTATCCGGTTCTGGGGAGACCCAGTACTTC. It yields the protein CASSLSGSGETQYF. J is TRBJ2-5 and V is TRBV12-3 or TRBV12-4, with no clear D. There are 14 residues in the CDR3. Trimming removed 2 bases from V and 5 bases from J, with 12 bases in between.

The V call is TRBV10-3, the J call TRBJ1-1; D is ambiguous. Trimming cost V 6 bases and J 3 bases, with 11 bases left between them. The germline V gene encodes CDR1 ENHRY and CDR2 SYGVKD. The CDR3 length is 13 residues. The CDR3 here is CAISANKDTEAFF. The CDR3 nucleotides are TGTGCCATCAGCGCGAACAAGGACACTGAAGCTTTCTTT.

The chain couples TRBV6-6 to TRBJ2-7, with D possibly matching TRBD2 (6 bases). Per the germline V gene, CDR1 is MNHNY and CDR2 is SVGAGI (reference sequence). V lost 6 bases to trimming and J lost 6 bases, with 12 bases between them. The CDR3 length is 12 residues. CDR3 protein: CASSRGYSEQYF. The CDR3 DNA reads as TGTGCCAGCAGCCGGGGGTACAGCGAGCAGTACTTC.

The chain employs TRBV15 and TRBJ2-1; 10 bases map to TRBD2. The germline V gene encodes CDR1 LNHNV and CDR2 YYDKDF (reference sequence). The CDR3 extends over 18 amino acids. With V trimmed by 5 bases and J by 5 bases, 15 bases remained unmatched. This chain's CDR3 is CATSGRTSGRPLHNEQFF. CDR3 nucleotides: TGTGCCACCAGCGGTAGGACTAGCGGCCGCCCATTACACAATGAGCAGTTCTTC.

This sequence joins TRBV9 and TRBJ1-1, with D unresolved. There are 13 residues in the CDR3. Trimming removed 6 bases from V and 8 bases from J, with 17 bases in between. The germline V gene encodes CDR1 SGDLS and CDR2 YYNGEE. DNA of the CDR3: TGTGCCAGCAAGCGGGGAGTTGGTGCGGAAGCTTTCTTT. Translation: CASKRGVGAEAFF.

The CDR3 region is CASILPDSSSTDTQYF. The CDR3 DNA follows: TGTGCCAGCATTTTGCCGGACAGCTCTAGCACAGATACGCAGTATTTT. The rearrangement joins TRBV2 to TRBJ2-3; D might be TRBD1 (6 bases). Trimming left V 7 bases short and J 0 bases short, with 17 bases between. Germline assignment: CDR1 SNHLY and CDR2 FYNNEI. The length of the CDR3 is 16 residues.

As concerns this clonotype: Compared with germline, one end of the junction differs, possibly owing to a read error. The chain employs TRBV10-2 and TRBJ1-4; 8 bases fit TRBD1. This CDR3 is 14 amino acids long. Germline loops: CDR1 WSHSY, CDR2 SAAADI. The CDR3 DNA reads TGCGCAAGCAGCCTCGGACAGGGCTTTAAAAAACCGTTTTTC. Protein product: CASSLGQGFKKPFF.

The V gene is TRBV5-4, the J gene TRBJ2-5; TRBD1 agrees at 10 bases. The germline gives CDR1 SGHNT, CDR2 YYREEE (reference sequence). This CDR3 region has 16 residues. The ends lost 1 base at V and 5 bases at J; junction bases unmatched: 8. This CDR3 is CASSLSGTGVQETQYF. In nucleotides, the CDR3 is TGTGCCAGCAGCTTGAGCGGGACAGGGGTCCAGGAGACCCAGTACTTC.

This clonotype was counted only a few times. This chain connects TRBV6-1 to TRBJ1-2; no clear D gene. This CDR3 has 11 amino acids. V gave up 5 bases and J gave up 8 bases, with 9 bases separating them. CDR1 is MNHNS and CDR2 is SASEGT in the germline V gene. Here the CDR3 DNA reads TGTGCCAGCAGTAAAACCCAGGGCTACACCTTC. Translating gives CASSKTQGYTF.

J is TRBJ2-7 and V is TRBV20-1, with 7 bases aligning to TRBD1. Looked up from germline, CDR1 is DFQATT and CDR2 is SNEGSKA (reference sequence). J was trimmed by 2 bases and V by 6 bases; bases with no gene match: 4. CDR3 length equals 12 residues. Written as DNA, the CDR3 is TGCAGTGCCGGACAGGCCACCTACGAGCAGTACTTC. It translates to CSAGQATYEQYF.

This clonotype was detected once. This rearrangement joins TRBV9 to TRBJ2-1; TRBD2 matches at 10 bases. V gave up 1 base and J gave up 9 bases; unmatched junction bases: 7. The CDR3 runs to 15 residues. CDR1 SGDLS and CDR2 YYNGEE come from the germline V gene. CDR3 residues: CASSVPSGSVSEQFF. The CDR3 region has the DNA TGTGCCAGCAGCGTACCTAGCGGGAGTGTATCTGAGCAGTTCTTC.

This clonotype was detected ten times or more. This chain uses TRBV12-3 or TRBV12-4 with TRBJ1-3; D is possibly TRBD1 (5 bases). This CDR3 has 14 amino acids. V lost 5 bases to trimming and J lost 1 base, with 9 bases between them. Here the CDR3 reads CASSIRVSGNTIYF. Here the CDR3 DNA reads TGTGCCAGCAGTATCAGGGTATCTGGAAACACCATATATTTT.

The rearrangement uses TRBV20-1 and TRBJ2-1; 8 bases map to TRBD2. This CDR3 is 17 amino acids long. V shed 3 bases, J shed 0 bases, and the junction held 10 bases outside the gene matches. The germline CDR1 and CDR2 sequences are DFQATT and SNEGSKA (reference sequence). The CDR3 nucleotides read TGCAGTGCTAGGACAGGACTAGCAGCCTTCTCCTACAATGAGCAGTTCTTC. Residues: CSARTGLAAFSYNEQFF.

The J gene is TRBJ2-2, the V gene TRBV19; D is undetermined. The CDR3 covers 12 residues. Germline V CDR1 and CDR2: LNHDA, SQIVND (reference sequence). Trimming removed 4 bases at V and 7 bases at J, with 7 bases between. The CDR3 sequence is CASSNRNGELFF. The CDR3 coding sequence is TGTGCCAGTAGTAACCGCAACGGGGAGCTGTTTTTT.

The chain joins TRBV7-8 to TRBJ1-1, with a weak D call TRBD1 (6 bases). The CDR3 length is 19 residues. V was clipped by 3 bases and J by 0 bases, with 23 bases between them. The germline gives CDR1 SGHVS, CDR2 FQNEAQ. The chain's CDR3 is CASSFVVRQVPSLNTEAFF. DNA for the CDR3: TGTGCCAGCAGCTTCGTTGTAAGACAGGTACCTAGCTTGAACACTGAAGCTTTCTTT.

A few counts support this clonotype. The chain employs TRBV7-8 and TRBJ2-1; D gene unclear. Germline V lookup: CDR1 SGHVS, CDR2 FQNEAQ. V lost 5 bases and J lost 9, with 11 bases in between. The CDR3 has 12 residues. The CDR3 coding sequence is TGTGCCAGCAGCCAGACGGGTTTTGAGCAGTTCTTC. This gives the protein CASSQTGFEQFF. The full variable domain, with the rest looked up from reference TRBV7-8 and TRBJ2-1, is GAGVSQSPRYKVAKRGQDVALRCDPISGHVSLFWYQQALGQGPEFLTYFQNEAQLDKSGLPSDRFFAERPEGSVSTLKIQRTQQEDSAVYLCASSQTGFEQFFGPGTRLTVL.

The table lists this clonotype with many counts. This rearrangement joins TRBV9 to TRBJ1-2; no clear D. Trimming stripped 0 bases from V and 0 bases from J, with 12 bases between. This CDR3 contains 16 residues. Germline loops: CDR1 SGDLS, CDR2 YYNGEE. The CDR3 DNA reads TGTGCCAGCAGCGTAGGGTTGGGTCCAGCTAACTATGGCTACACCTTC. As protein: CASSVGLGPANYGYTF.

A note on this clonotype: At one boundary the junction diverges from the germline segment, which might be a read error. The V and J genes are TRBV25-1 and TRBJ1-1; possibly TRBD1 for D (5 bases). Germline CDR1 reads MGHDK; CDR2 reads SYGVNS. CDR3 length: 14 residues. The CDR3: CASSEGWQGFEASF. The CDR3 DNA reads TGTGCCAGCAGTGAAGGATGGCAGGGCTTTGAAGCTTCCTTT.